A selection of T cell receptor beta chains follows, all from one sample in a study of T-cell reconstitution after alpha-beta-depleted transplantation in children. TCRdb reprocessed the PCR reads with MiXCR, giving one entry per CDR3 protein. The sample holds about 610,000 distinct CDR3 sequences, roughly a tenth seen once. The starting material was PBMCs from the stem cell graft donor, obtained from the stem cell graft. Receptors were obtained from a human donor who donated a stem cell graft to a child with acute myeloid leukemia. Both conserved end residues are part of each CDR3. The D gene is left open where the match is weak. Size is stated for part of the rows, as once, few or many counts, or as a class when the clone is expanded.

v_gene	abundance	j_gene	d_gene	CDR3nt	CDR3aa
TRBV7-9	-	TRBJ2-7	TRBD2	TGTGCCAGCAGCCTAAGAGTGGGACTAGCGGGCTACGAGCAGTACTTC	CASSLRVGLAGYEQYF
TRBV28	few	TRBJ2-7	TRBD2	TGTGCCAGCAGTCCTAGGACTAGCGGGAGCCCCGAGCAGTACTTC	CASSPRTSGSPEQYF
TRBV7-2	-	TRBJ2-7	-	TGTGCCAGCAGCCCGGCAGGGCAATACGAGCAGTACTTC	CASSPAGQYEQYF
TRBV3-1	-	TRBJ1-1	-	TGTGCCAGCAGCCAAGATCTGGGTGTCGTGAACACTGAAGCTTTCTTT	CASSQDLGVVNTEAFF
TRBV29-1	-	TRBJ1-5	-	TGCAGCGTCTCTACAGGACTCAATCAGCCCCAGCATTTT	CSVSTGLNQPQHF
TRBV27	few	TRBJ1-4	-	TGTGCCAGCAGCTTATCGCCCTATCGCTCACAGGGCTCTACTAATGAAAAACTGTTTTTT	CASSLSPYRSQGSTNEKLFF
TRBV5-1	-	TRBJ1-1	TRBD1	TGCGCCAGCAGCTGGACAGGGACTCACACTGAAGCTTTCTTT	CASSWTGTHTEAFF
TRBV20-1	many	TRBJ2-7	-	TGCAGTGCTAGGACAGGTCCTTCCTACGAGCAGTACTTC	CSARTGPSYEQYF
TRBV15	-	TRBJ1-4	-	TGTGCCACCCAAGGTCTGGATGAAAAACTGTTTTTT	CATQGLDEKLFF
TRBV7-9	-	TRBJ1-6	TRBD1	TGTGCCAGCAGCCCTGGGACAGAAAATAATTCACCCCTCCACTTT	CASSPGTENNSPLHF
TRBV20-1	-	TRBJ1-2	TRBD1	TGCAGTGCTAGAGATGGGGCCGGGACAGGGAATAACTATGGCTACAACTTC	CSARDGAGTGNNYGYNF
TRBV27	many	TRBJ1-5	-	TGTGCCAGCAGTTACCAGGGGTCGGGTCAGCCCCAGCATTTT	CASSYQGSGQPQHF
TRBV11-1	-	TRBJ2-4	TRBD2	TGTGCCAGCAGCCACGGGACTAGCGGGAGCCCTAGCAAAAACATTCAGTACTTC	CASSHGTSGSPSKNIQYF
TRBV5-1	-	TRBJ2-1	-	TGCGCCAGCAGCCCGACCGGGACGGTATCCTACAATGAGCAGTTCTTC	CASSPTGTVSYNEQFF
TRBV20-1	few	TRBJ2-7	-	TGCAGTGCTAGGTATCAGGGGGGCGACGAGCAGTACTTC	CSARYQGGDEQYF
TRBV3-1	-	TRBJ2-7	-	TGTGCCAGCAGCCAAGAGGGGCGAGGGGTCTACGAGCAGTACTTC	CASSQEGRGVYEQYF
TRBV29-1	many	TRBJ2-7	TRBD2	TGCAGCGTTGAAGGGACTAGCGGGAGGGCCAACTCCTACGAGCAGTACTTC	CSVEGTSGRANSYEQYF
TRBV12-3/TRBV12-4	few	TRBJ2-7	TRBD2	TGTGCCAGCAGTTCCCGGACTAGCGGCGTTGCCTACGAGCAGTACTTC	CASSSRTSGVAYEQYF
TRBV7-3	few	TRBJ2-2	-	TGTGCCAGCAGCTTAGCCCATTACACCGGGGAGCTGTTTTTT	CASSLAHYTGELFF
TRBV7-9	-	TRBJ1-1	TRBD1	TGTGCCAGCAGCTTAACCGGACAGGGCGTCACTGAAGCTTTCTTT	CASSLTGQGVTEAFF
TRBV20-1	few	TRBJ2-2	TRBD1	TGCAGTGCTAGCGGGACAGGGAATTGGAGGGCCGGGGAGCTGTTTTTT	CSASGTGNWRAGELFF
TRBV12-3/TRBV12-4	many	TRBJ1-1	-	TGTGCCACCCAAGGGAGGGGCCTGACTGAAGCTTTCTTT	CATQGRGLTEAFF
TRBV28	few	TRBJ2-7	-	TGTGCCAGCAGTGCACCTGGGGGGCGCTTTCGCGAGCAGTACTTC	CASSAPGGRFREQYF
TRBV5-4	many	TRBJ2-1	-	TGTGCCAGCAGCTTGCTTACTAGAAATGAGCAGTTCTTC	CASSLLTRNEQFF
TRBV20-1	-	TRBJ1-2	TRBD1	TGCAGTGCTAGTCCCCTTGACAGGGGTGATGGCTACACCTTC	CSASPLDRGDGYTF
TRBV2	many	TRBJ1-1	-	TGTGCCAGCAGGAGGGACGGTGAAGCTTTCTTT	CASRRDGEAFF
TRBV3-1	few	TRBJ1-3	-	TGTGCCAGCAGCCCCAGAGGGGTCCAGAGAAACACCATATATTTT	CASSPRGVQRNTIYF
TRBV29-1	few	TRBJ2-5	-	TGCAGCGTTGTTGGGGGGCAGAAAGAGACCCAGTACTTC	CSVVGGQKETQYF
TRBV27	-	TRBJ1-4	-	TGTGCCAGCAGCCCTGGACGCGGCGAAAAACTGTTTTTT	CASSPGRGEKLFF
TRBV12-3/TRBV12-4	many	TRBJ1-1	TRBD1	TGTGCCAGCAGAACCGGGACAGGGGGAACGCACACTGAAGCTTTCTTT	CASRTGTGGTHTEAFF
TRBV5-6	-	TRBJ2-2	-	TGTGCCAGCAGCCCACCCGGGGGCTACAAGCGGGAACTCTCTACCGGGGAGCTGTTTTTT	CASSPPGGYKRELSTGELFF
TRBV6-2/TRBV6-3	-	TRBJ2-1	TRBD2	TGTGCCAGCAGTAACCCGGGACTAGGGGGCAATGAGCAGTTCTTC	CASSNPGLGGNEQFF
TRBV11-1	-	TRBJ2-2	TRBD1	TGTGCCAGCAGCTCGGTCAGAGTGGGACAGGGGAACACCGGGGAGCTGTTTTTT	CASSSVRVGQGNTGELFF
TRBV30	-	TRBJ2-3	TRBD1	TGTGCCTGGGAAGGACAGGGGGGCTCACACGGAGCAGATACGCAGTATTTT	CAWEGQGGSHGADTQYF
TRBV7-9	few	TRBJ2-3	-	TGTGCCAGCAGCTTAGGGCCTTATACGGTGGATACGCAGTATTTT	CASSLGPYTVDTQYF
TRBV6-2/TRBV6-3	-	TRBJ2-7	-	TGTGCCAGCAGTTACTCGATCGCCTATGTCTACGAGCAGTACTTC	CASSYSIAYVYEQYF
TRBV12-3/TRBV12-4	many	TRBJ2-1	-	TGTGCCAGCAGGCTCGGGACATCTTACAATGAGCAGTTCTTC	CASRLGTSYNEQFF
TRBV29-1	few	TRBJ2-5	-	TGCAGCGTTGAGTCAGTGGCGGAAGGGGGAGAGACCCAGTACTTC	CSVESVAEGGETQYF
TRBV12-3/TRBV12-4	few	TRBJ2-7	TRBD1	TGTGCCAGCAGTTTAGTAGGCGGACAGGGAGTCTACGAGCAGTACTTC	CASSLVGGQGVYEQYF
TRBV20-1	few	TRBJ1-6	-	TGCAGTGCTAGAACGGACAGCTCCTATAATTCACCCCTCCACTTT	CSARTDSSYNSPLHF
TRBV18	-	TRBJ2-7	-	TGTGCCAGCTCACCCCTCATAGGCGGATACTACGAGCAGTACTTC	CASSPLIGGYYEQYF
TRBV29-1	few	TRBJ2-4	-	TGCAGCGTTGGAATGGCCGTAGCCAAAAACATTCAGTACTTC	CSVGMAVAKNIQYF
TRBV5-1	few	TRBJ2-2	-	TGCGCCAGCATGAGGGACCTGAACACCGGGGAGCTGTTTTTT	CASMRDLNTGELFF
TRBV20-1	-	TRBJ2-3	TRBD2	TGCAGTGCTAGACCTAGCGGGATCACAGATACGCAGTATTTT	CSARPSGITDTQYF
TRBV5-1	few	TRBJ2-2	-	TGCGCCAGCAGCCTACGGACAGACCTCGGGGAGCTGTTTTTT	CASSLRTDLGELFF
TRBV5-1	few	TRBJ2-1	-	TGCGCCAGCAGCTTGGTAGGCTCACCAGAGCAGTTCTTC	CASSLVGSPEQFF
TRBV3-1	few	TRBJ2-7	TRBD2	TGTGCCAGCAGCCAAGATTTGGCTAGCGGGAGAGGCGAGCAGTACTTC	CASSQDLASGRGEQYF
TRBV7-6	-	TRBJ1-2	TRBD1	TGTGCCAGCAGCTTAGATCCCGGACAGGGGACCTATGGCTACACCTTC	CASSLDPGQGTYGYTF
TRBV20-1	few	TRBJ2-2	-	TGCAGTGCCTCGTTAGCGGCGAACACCGGGGAGCTGTTTTTT	CSASLAANTGELFF
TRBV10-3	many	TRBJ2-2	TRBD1	TGTGCCATCAAGATACAGGGGGCGGCCGGGGAGCTGTTTTTT	CAIKIQGAAGELFF
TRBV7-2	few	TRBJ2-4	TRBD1	TGTGCCAGCAGCCGGGACAGGGTGGACATTCAGTACTTC	CASSRDRVDIQYF
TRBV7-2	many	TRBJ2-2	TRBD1	TGTGCCAGCAGCCCACGACAGGGGGGCACCGGGGAGCTGTTTTTT	CASSPRQGGTGELFF
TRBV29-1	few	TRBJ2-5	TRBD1	TGCAGCGTTTGGGACAGGGGTCCAGAGACCCAGTACTTC	CSVWDRGPETQYF
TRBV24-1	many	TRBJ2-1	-	TGTGCCACCAGTGACGGAGGGCCGGGTAACAATGAGCAGTTCTTC	CATSDGGPGNNEQFF